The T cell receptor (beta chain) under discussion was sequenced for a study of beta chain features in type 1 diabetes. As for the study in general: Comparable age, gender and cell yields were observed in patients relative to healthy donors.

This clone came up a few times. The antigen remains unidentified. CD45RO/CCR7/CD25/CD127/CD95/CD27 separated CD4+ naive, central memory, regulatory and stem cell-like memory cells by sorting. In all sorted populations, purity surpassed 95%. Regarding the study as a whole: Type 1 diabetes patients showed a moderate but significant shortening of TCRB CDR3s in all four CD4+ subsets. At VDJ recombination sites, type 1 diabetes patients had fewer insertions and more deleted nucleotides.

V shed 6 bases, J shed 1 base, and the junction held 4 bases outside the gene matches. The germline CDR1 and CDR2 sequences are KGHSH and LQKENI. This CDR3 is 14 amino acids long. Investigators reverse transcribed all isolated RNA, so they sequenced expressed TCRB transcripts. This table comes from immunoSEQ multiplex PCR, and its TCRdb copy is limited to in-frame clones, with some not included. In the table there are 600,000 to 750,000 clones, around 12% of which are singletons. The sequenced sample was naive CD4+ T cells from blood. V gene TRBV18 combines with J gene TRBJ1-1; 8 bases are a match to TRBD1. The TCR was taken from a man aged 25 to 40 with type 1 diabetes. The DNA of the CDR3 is TGTGCCAGCTCTCGGACAGGGAGGAACACTGAAGCTTTCTTT. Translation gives CASSRTGRNTEAFF.